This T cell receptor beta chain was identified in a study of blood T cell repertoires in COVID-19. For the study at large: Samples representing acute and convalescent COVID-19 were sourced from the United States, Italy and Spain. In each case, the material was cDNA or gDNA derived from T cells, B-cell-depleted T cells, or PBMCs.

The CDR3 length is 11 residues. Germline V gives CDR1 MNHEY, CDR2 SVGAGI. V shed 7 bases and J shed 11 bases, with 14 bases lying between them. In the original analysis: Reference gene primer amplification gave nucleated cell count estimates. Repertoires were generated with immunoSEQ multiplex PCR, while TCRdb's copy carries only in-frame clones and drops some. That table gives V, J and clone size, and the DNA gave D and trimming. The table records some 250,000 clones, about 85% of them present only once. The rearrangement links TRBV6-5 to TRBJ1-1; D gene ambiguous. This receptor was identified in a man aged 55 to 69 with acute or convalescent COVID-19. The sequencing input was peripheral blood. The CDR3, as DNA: TGTGCCAGCACGAGTGGCCGGAGGGCTTTCTTT. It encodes CASTSGRRAFF.